This T cell receptor (beta chain) stems from a study of blood T cell repertoires in COVID-19. About the study: PBMCs, B-cell-depleted T cells, or T cells provided the cDNA or gDNA that made up the material.

Seattle patients were enrolled while actively infected and followed longitudinally. V dropped 4 bases and J dropped 5 bases, with 12 bases sitting between them. This CDR3 has 14 residues. Germline V gives CDR1 SGHDN, CDR2 FVKESK. Here immunoSEQ multiplex PCR was the method, and the copy in TCRdb shows in-frame clones only, minus some. The data hold around 260,000 clones, with 75% to 90% observed a single time. The sample consisted of peripheral blood. V usage is TRBV14 and J usage is TRBJ2-1; perhaps TRBD2 as D (6 bases). This TCR was sampled from an older woman with COVID-19, enrolled during active disease. CDR3 DNA sequence: TGTGCCAGCAGCCGAGCCGGGACTCACAATGAGCAGTTCTTC. This codes for CASSRAGTHNEQFF.